Included here is one TCR beta chain sequence, with context. There are a few counts of this clone. The clone's antigen remains unknown. No much larger clonotype is one base removed from it; base qualities were not supplied. Libraries came from the immunoSEQ multiplex PCR assay. For TCR sequencing, RNA was extracted from every sample and reverse transcribed into cDNA to serve as template. SuperScript III was used to make first-strand cDNA, primed with a 2:1 mix of oligo-dT and random hexamers. Amplification bias was assessed with a synthetic immune receptor repertoire, and residual bias was removed computationally. As for how the authors treated the data: Raw reads were preprocessed for error removal, and CDR3 was defined according to IMGT conventions as running from the conserved cysteine to phenylalanine. Clonality was computed as 1 minus the Shannon entropy, with the entropy normalized by log2 of the number of productive unique TCRs. CD4 or CD8 identity of scalp clones was inferred by cross-referencing scalp TCRbeta sequences with sorted blood CD4 and CD8 repertoires. In its TCRdb copy, this immuneACCESS table keeps in-frame sequences only and misses some clones. Where compared with another copy, unresolved V genes explain less than half of these, and the others have no known cause. D and trimming were read from the DNA, whereas the V and J calls and clone size are those reported in that table. For this sample the table gives about 150,000 clones, of which over 80% were detected only once. The leading ten clones occupy more than 12% of the sample.

According to the study, the label for this sample's time point signals: baseline before oral tofacitinib. Peripheral blood and lesional scalp punch biopsies were obtained from patients with alopecia areata. After PBMCs were isolated by density centrifugation and stained for CD3, CD4 and CD8, a FACSAria was used to sort CD4+ and CD8+ T cells. This entry is derived from a study of CD8+ T cells in alopecia areata listed by TCRdb under 2018. Turning to the overall study: The treated patients took part in an open-label pilot trial in which moderate-to-severe alopecia areata was treated with oral tofacitinib at 5 to 10 mg twice daily. RNA was extracted with the PAXgene miRNA kit for fixed scalp, the miRNeasy kit for PBMCs, and the RNeasy kit for mouse skin. TCRbeta CDR3 regions were amplified by immunoSEQ multiplex PCR with 35 Vbeta forward and 13 Jbeta reverse primers. Scalp clonality was compared among normal scalp (n=4), patchy alopecia areata scalp (n=8), and alopecia totalis/universalis scalp (n=8). Biopsies were taken from tofacitinib-treated patients at baseline and at 4 and 24 weeks of treatment, and a later scalp biopsy was taken in several of the tofacitinib-treated patients. In both human patients and the C3H/HeJ mouse model, the study applied high-throughput TCRbeta sequencing to look at T cell clonal expansion in alopecia areata. Tofacitinib was given for 6 to 18 months, followed by 6 months of follow-up off drug to assess delayed response and recurrence. Scalp tissue and sorted CD4+ and CD8+ peripheral blood T cells from patchy and totalis/universalis alopecia areata patients and from healthy controls were covered by human TCRbeta sequencing.

What the research found in general, with its limitations: Compared with normal scalp, lesional scalp, particularly in alopecia totalis/universalis, had higher clonality and more expanded CD8+ clones, which suggests antigenic drive. Unlike mouse skin, which is dominated by gammadelta T cells, normal human skin has resident alphabeta T cells that are also sequenced, and this complicates analysis of the scalp TCR repertoire. Shared TCR sequences between patients were less evident than in mice, which may be partly attributable to HLA diversity in the patient population.

CDR3 length: 14 amino acids, cysteine to phenylalanine. The CDR3 DNA has 42 bases and is translated from base 1. In the germline V gene, CDR1 corresponds to MGHRA and CDR2 to YSYEKL. V is clipped by 5 bases and J by 2 bases, and the sequence between their germline boundaries is 13 bases long. This TCR was recovered from a human donor with alopecia areata. Specimen: CD8+ T cells sorted from blood, collected at week 0. This chain is built from TRBV4-1 and TRBJ2-7; no D gene call is confident. The CDR3 corresponds to CASSYSTGTYEQYF. Here is the DNA: TGCGCCAGCAGCTATTCGACTGGGACCTACGAGCAGTACTTC.